The 8 T cell receptor beta chains listed next were all sequenced from one sample in a study of shared clonotypes between healthy human individuals. Method: immunoSEQ multiplex PCR; TCRdb's copy keeps in-frame clones and lacks some. This sample yields some 2.3 million clones, of which over 85% are seen a single time; 0.39% belongs to the top ten. Sequenced sample: naive CD4+ T cells from PBMCs. Subset given: CD45RA+ positively selected. These receptors were taken from a man younger than 35 in good health. Some clones in this sample may be carry-over from other donors' samples.

The chain joins TRBV28 to TRBJ2-5, with a possible D match to TRBD1 (6 bases). CDR3 length equals 15 residues. Germline assignment: CDR1 MDHEN and CDR2 SYDVKM. V lost 2 bases to trimming and J lost 4 bases, with 14 bases between them. Here the CDR3 DNA reads TGTGCCAGCAGTTTAATACAGGGTTTACGAGAGACCCAGTACTTC. This sequence encodes CASSLIQGLRETQYF.

This clone has just one count. Other DNA sequences in this sample translate to the same CDR3. This chain links TRBV6-1 with TRBJ1-5; D is unresolved. V gave up 0 bases and J gave up 4 bases, with 10 bases separating them. Germline-derived CDR1 and CDR2 are MNHNS and SASEGT. The CDR3 has 15 residues. In DNA, the CDR3 is TGTGCCAGCAGTGAAGCCTGGGGAGAGAATCAGCCCCAGCATTTT. The encoded protein is CASSEAWGENQPQHF.

The V and J genes are TRBV15 and TRBJ1-1, with D maybe TRBD1 (5 bases). This CDR3 has 13 amino acids. Looked up from germline, CDR1 is LNHNV and CDR2 is YYDKDF (reference sequence). V lost 3 bases and J lost 12, with 17 bases in between. The CDR3 spells CATSRGPQPPSFF. The CDR3 DNA reads TGTGCCACCAGCAGGGGACCCCAACCACCTTCTTTCTTT.

This rearrangement joins TRBV5-6 to TRBJ2-3; D unresolved. Germline CDR1 SGHDT, CDR2 YYEEEE. The ends were cut back, 1 base at V and 2 bases at J, with 5 bases in the middle. This CDR3 is built from 13 residues. CDR3 in amino acids: CASSLKPTDTQYF. The CDR3 coding sequence is TGTGCCAGCAGCTTGAAACCCACAGATACGCAGTATTTT. Full variable domain (outside the CDR3, taken from reference TRBV5-6 and TRBJ2-3): DAGVTQSPTHLIKTRGQQVTLRCSPKSGHDTVSWYQQALGQGPQFIFQYYEEEERQRGNFPDRFSGHQFPNYSSELNVNALLLGDSALYLCASSLKPTDTQYFGPGTRLTVL.

Comment on this clone: This sample includes further DNA sequences coding for the same CDR3. The chain carries TRBV5-6 and TRBJ1-2; D might be TRBD1 (6 bases). V gave up 4 bases and J gave up 4 bases, with 8 bases separating them. The CDR3 sequence is 12 residues long. The germline V gene has CDR1 SGHDT and CDR2 YYEEEE. The CDR3 nucleotides are TGTGCCAGCAGCCTGGACAGCTATGGCTACACCTTC. It yields the protein CASSLDSYGYTF.

V is TRBV2 and J is TRBJ1-5; D possibly corresponds to TRBD1 (5 bases). This CDR3 has 15 residues. The germline V gene encodes CDR1 SNHLY and CDR2 FYNNEI. Deletions cut 9 bases from V and 3 bases from J, with 18 bases between. The CDR3 DNA sequence: TGTGCCAGTTCGAGCGGGGGTTTGGACAATCAGCCCCAGCATTTT. This sequence encodes CASSSGGLDNQPQHF.

The chain has TRBV7-3 and TRBJ2-1; 8 bases agree with TRBD2. CDR1 and CDR2 (germline): SGHTA, FQGTGA. This CDR3 has 15 amino acids. The ends lost 5 bases at V and 10 bases at J; junction bases unmatched: 13. The CDR3 nucleotides are TGTGCCAGCAGCGCGTCCGGGACTAGAACAGACGAGCAGTTCTTC. This codes for CASSASGTRTDEQFF.

The count of this clone is one. Other nucleotide sequences from this sample produce the same CDR3. The chain joins TRBV7-3 to TRBJ2-3, with TRBD2 as a possible D gene (6 bases). The V gene's germline CDR1 is SGHTA and CDR2 FQGTGA. The CDR3 contains 13 residues. The V gene lost 5 bases and the J gene lost 6 bases, with 12 bases spanning the gap. In DNA, the CDR3 is TGTGCCAGCAGCCCTAAACGGGGGGATACGCAGTATTTT. This codes for CASSPKRGDTQYF.